This T cell receptor beta chain was obtained from a study of blood T cell repertoires in COVID-19. Turning to this clone: Other nucleotide sequences in the sample specify the same CDR3.

This table comes from immunoSEQ multiplex PCR, and its TCRdb copy is limited to in-frame clones, with some not included. Seen here are fewer than 200,000 clones, roughly 93% observed once, and the top ten hold about 4.9%. This CDR3 spans 14 amino acids. Losses at the gene ends were 3 bases for V and 4 bases for J; bases not matched to a gene: 2. Germline V gene sequence: CDR1 SGDLS, CDR2 YYNGEE. V usage is TRBV9 and J usage is TRBJ1-5, with TRBD1 matching over 9 bases. The sequencing input was peripheral blood. The TCR sequence derives from a man younger than 35 with COVID-19, enrolled during active disease. The CDR3 is CASSETGGNQPQHF. The CDR3 coding sequence is TGTGCCAGCAGCGAGACAGGGGGGAATCAGCCCCAGCATTTT.